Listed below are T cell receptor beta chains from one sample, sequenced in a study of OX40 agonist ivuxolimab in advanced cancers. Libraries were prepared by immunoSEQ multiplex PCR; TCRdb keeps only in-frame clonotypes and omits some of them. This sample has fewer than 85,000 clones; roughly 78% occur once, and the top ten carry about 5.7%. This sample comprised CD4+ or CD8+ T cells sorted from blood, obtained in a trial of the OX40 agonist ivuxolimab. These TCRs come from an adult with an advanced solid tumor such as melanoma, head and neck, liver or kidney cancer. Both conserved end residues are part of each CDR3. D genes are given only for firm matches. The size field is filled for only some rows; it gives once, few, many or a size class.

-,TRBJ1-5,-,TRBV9,CASSEGGARRDQPQHF,TGTGCCAGCAGCGAGGGGGGGGCCCGGCGGGATCAGCCCCAGCATTTT
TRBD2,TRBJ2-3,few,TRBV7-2,CASRREGRITDTQYF,TGTGCCAGCAGGCGGGAGGGACGTATCACAGATACGCAGTATTTT
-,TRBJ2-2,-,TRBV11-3,CASIPSRGRLNTGELFF,TGTGCCAGCATACCTTCAAGGGGGAGGCTGAACACCGGGGAGCTGTTTTTT
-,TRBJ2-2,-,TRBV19,CASSNLAGRPGELFF,TGTGCCAGTAGTAATCTGGCCGGGCGCCCCGGGGAGCTGTTTTTT
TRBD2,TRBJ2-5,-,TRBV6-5,CASSPQGLAEETQYF,TGTGCCAGCAGCCCCCAGGGACTAGCGGAAGAGACCCAGTACTTC
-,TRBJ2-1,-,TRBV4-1,CASSQERNEQFF,TGCGCCAGCAGCCAAGAACGGAATGAGCAGTTCTTC
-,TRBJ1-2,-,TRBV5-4,CASSLFGVNYGYTF,TGTGCCAGCAGCTTATTCGGGGTTAACTATGGCTACACCTTC
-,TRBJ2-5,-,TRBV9,CASSLNRAETQYF,TGTGCCAGCAGTCTTAACAGGGCGGAGACCCAGTACTTC
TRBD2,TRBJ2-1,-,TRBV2,CASQVQRTSRNNEQFF,TGTGCCTCCCAAGTACAGAGGACTAGCCGTAACAATGAGCAGTTCTTC
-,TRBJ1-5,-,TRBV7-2,CASSYEYQPQHF,TGTGCCAGCAGTTACGAGTATCAGCCCCAGCATTTT
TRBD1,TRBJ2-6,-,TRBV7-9,CASSYDRAGANVLTF,TGTGCCAGCAGTTACGACAGGGCTGGGGCCAACGTCCTGACTTTC
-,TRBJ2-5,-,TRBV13,CASSLIVRKMQDFQETQYF,TGTGCCAGCAGCTTAATTGTACGGAAGATGCAGGACTTTCAAGAGACCCAGTACTTC
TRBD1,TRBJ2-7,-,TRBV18,CASSRSGTGEQYF,TGTGCCAGCTCAAGGTCCGGGACAGGGGAGCAGTACTTC
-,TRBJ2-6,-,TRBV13,CASAGNGGANVLTF,TGTGCCAGCGCAGGGAACGGTGGGGCCAACGTCCTGACTTTC